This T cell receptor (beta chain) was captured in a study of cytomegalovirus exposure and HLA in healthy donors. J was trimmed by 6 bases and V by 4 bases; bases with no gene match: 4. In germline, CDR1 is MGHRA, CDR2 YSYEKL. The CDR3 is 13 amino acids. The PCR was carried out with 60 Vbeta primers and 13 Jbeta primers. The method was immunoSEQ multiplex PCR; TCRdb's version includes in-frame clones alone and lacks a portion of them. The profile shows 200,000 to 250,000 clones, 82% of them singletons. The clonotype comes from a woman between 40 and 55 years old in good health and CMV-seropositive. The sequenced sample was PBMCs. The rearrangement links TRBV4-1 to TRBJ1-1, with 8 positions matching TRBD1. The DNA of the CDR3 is TGCGCCAGCAGCCTGACAGGGGATCCTGAAGCTTTCTTT. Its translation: CASSLTGDPEAFF.